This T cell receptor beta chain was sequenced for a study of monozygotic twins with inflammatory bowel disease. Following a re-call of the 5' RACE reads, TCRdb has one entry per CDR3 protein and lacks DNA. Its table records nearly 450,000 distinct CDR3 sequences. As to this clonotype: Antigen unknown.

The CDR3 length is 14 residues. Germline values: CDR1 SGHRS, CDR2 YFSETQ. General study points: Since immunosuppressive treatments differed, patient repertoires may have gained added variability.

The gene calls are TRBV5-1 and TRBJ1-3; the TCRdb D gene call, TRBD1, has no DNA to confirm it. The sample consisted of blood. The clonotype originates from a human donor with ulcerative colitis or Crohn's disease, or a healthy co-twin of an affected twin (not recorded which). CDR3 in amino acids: CASSPTGDGNTIYF. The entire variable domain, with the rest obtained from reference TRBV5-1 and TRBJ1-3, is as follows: KAGVTQTPRYLIKTRGQQVTLSCSPISGHRSVSWYQQTPGQGLQFLFEYFSETQRNKGNFPGRFSGRQFSNSRSEMNVSTLELGDSALYLCASSPTGDGNTIYFGEGSWLTVV.